This passage covers 30 T cell receptor beta chains from one sample sequenced in a study of CD8 T cells in ankylosing spondylitis. TCRdb re-called the 5' RACE reads through MiXCR, storing one row per CDR3 protein. The data contain about 340,000 distinct CDR3 sequences, around 20% of them singletons. Sequencing input: blood, either unsorted or a sorted T cell fraction (not recorded which). Every receptor here comes from a male donor with ankylosing spondylitis or in good health (not recorded which).

In the case of this clonotype: This may be a read error, as it is one base from a much larger clone. The CDR3 is CASSYRTDYNEQFF. Written as DNA, the CDR3 is TGTGCCAGCAGTTACAGGACAGATTACAATGAGCAGTTCTTC. The chain carries TRBV12-3 or TRBV12-4 and TRBJ2-1; possibly TRBD1 for D (6 bases). The germline V and J ends were trimmed by 4 bases and 4 bases, with 11 bases remaining between them. This CDR3 spans 14 amino acids.

This clonotype was picked up a small number of times. The rearrangement links TRBV12-3 or TRBV12-4 to TRBJ1-1, with D perhaps TRBD1 (6 bases). The CDR3 totals 13 residues. Trimming removed 8 bases from V and 3 bases from J, with 13 bases in between. The CDR3 protein is CASLADSDTEAFF. The CDR3 DNA reads as TGTGCCAGCCTAGCGGACAGCGACACTGAAGCTTTCTTT.

The chain carries TRBV7-9 and TRBJ2-1, with 11 bases identical to TRBD2. The CDR3 totals 17 residues. The V gene's germline CDR1 is SEHNR and CDR2 FQNEAQ (reference sequence). Trimming took 4 bases from V and 8 from J; bases not matched to a gene: 13. Written as DNA, the CDR3 is TGTGCCAGCAGCTACATTAGCGGGGGGGCGTTCGAAGATGAGCAGTTCTTC. This translates into CASSYISGGAFEDEQFF.

Only a few counts were recorded for this clonotype. The chain combines TRBV12-3 or TRBV12-4 with TRBJ2-2, with 15 bases aligning to TRBD2. This CDR3 is 15 amino acids long. V lost 7 bases to trimming and J lost 7 bases; unmatched junction nucleotides: 4. CDR3 DNA sequence: TGTGCCAGCACCGGACTAGCGGGGGGGGGCGGGGAGCTGTTTTTT. It encodes CASTGLAGGGGELFF.

This clonotype was observed a few times. The rearrangement uses TRBV2 and TRBJ2-7; D might be TRBD2 (6 bases). The CDR3 contains 13 residues. Trimming took off 6 bases at V and 6 bases at J, with 15 bases between the two ends. In germline, CDR1 is SNHLY, CDR2 FYNNEI. CDR3 loop: CASRVEGTTEQYF. CDR3 DNA: TGTGCCAGCAGGGTGGAGGGTACTACCGAGCAGTACTTC. The variable domain in full, completed from reference TRBV2 and TRBJ2-7, reads EPEVTQTPSHQVTQMGQEVILRCVPISNHLYFYWYRQILGQKVEFLVSFYNNEISEKSEIFDDQFSVERPDGSNFTLKIRSTKLEDSAMYFCASRVEGTTEQYFGPGTRLTVT.

The chain links TRBV24-1 to TRBJ2-3, with D possibly matching TRBD1 (6 bases). The CDR3 runs 16 residues. V was trimmed by 5 bases and J by 2 bases, leaving 16 bases between them. Per germline, CDR1 KGHDR and CDR2 SFDVKD. In DNA form, the CDR3 reads TGTGCCACCAGTGGAGGAATGGGGGCCTTCACAGATACGCAGTATTTT. Its translation: CATSGGMGAFTDTQYF.

This clonotype has more than one count but fewer than ten. The J gene is TRBJ2-1, the V gene TRBV7-2, with 8 bases fitting TRBD2. The CDR3 runs to 14 residues. The V gene end was trimmed by 8 bases and the J gene end by 4 bases; junction bases not matched to a gene: 7. The V gene's germline CDR1 is SGHTA and CDR2 FQGNSA. CDR3 loop: CASRRGGGYNEQFF. The CDR3 bases are TGTGCCAGCCGCCGGGGGGGAGGGTACAATGAGCAGTTCTTC.

This sequence joins TRBV4-2 and TRBJ2-1, with D perhaps TRBD2 (5 bases). Trimming took off 4 bases at V and 8 bases at J, with 21 bases between the two ends. The CDR3 length is 16 residues. The germline gives CDR1 LGHNA, CDR2 YNFKEQ. The CDR3 DNA is TGTGCCAGCAGCCCCCCGGCTAGCAGTGATATCCATGAGCAGTTCTTC. Encoded protein: CASSPPASSDIHEQFF.

In its sample, this clonotype was seen a few times. The chain is built from TRBV5-4 and TRBJ2-1; TRBD2 matches 7 bases. With 3 bases clipped from V and 5 bases from J, the junction kept 8 bases outside the gene matches. The CDR3 spans 15 residues. CDR1 is SGHNT, CDR2 YYREEE, per germline (reference sequence). In nucleotides, the CDR3 is TGTGCCAGCAGCTCCCTGGACGGGGGGAACAATGAGCAGTTCTTC. It codes for CASSSLDGGNNEQFF. The whole variable domain, filled in from reference TRBV5-4 and TRBJ2-1, reads ETGVTQSPTHLIKTRGQQVTLRCSSQSGHNTVSWYQQALGQGPQFIFQYYREEENGRGNFPPRFSGLQFPNYSSELNVNALELDDSALYLCASSSLDGGNNEQFFGPGTRLTVL.

This clonotype was seen only a few times. The rearrangement joins TRBV27 to TRBJ2-7, with D uncertain. CDR1 MNHEY and CDR2 SMNVEV come from the germline V gene (reference sequence). Trimming cost V 0 bases and J 7 bases, with 10 bases left between them. This CDR3 has 13 amino acids. The CDR3 is CASSLSRHIEQYF. DNA for the CDR3: TGTGCCAGCAGTTTATCCCGTCACATAGAGCAGTACTTC.

The V and J genes are TRBV7-3 and TRBJ2-3; D unclear. Germline CDR1 SGHTA, CDR2 FQGTGA. The CDR3 contains 12 residues. The V gene lost 5 bases and the J gene lost 5 bases, with 8 bases spanning the gap. This CDR3 reads CASSPFGDTQYF. DNA for the CDR3: TGTGCCAGCAGCCCGTTCGGAGATACGCAGTATTTT. Filled out from reference TRBV7-3 and TRBJ2-3, the complete variable domain reads GAGVSQTPSNKVTEKGKYVELRCDPISGHTALYWYRQSLGQGPEFLIYFQGTGAADDSGLPNDRFFAVRPEGSVSTLKIQRTERGDSAVYLCASSPFGDTQYFGPGTRLTVL.

The chain has TRBV4-1 and TRBJ2-5; 7 bases agree with TRBD1. From germline, CDR1 is MGHRA and CDR2 YSYEKL. Trimming removed 1 base from V and 4 bases from J; junction bases left unmatched: 3. The CDR3 has 14 amino acids. The DNA for the CDR3 is TGCGCCAGCAGCCAAGGACAGGGTACAGAGACCCAGTACTTC. Its translation is CASSQGQGTETQYF.

The chain combines TRBV4-1 with TRBJ2-7; 11 bases line up with TRBD2. V trimming: 0 bases; J trimming: 6 bases; junction bases outside the gene matches: 10. Germline CDR1 reads MGHRA; CDR2 reads YSYEKL. This CDR3 region has 17 residues. CDR3 sequence reads: CASSQEGLAENRAEQYF. As DNA, the CDR3 is TGCGCCAGCAGCCAAGAGGGACTAGCGGAAAATCGGGCCGAGCAGTACTTC.

The CDR3 DNA sequence: TGTGCCAGCAGTTACTCAGCCCTAGCGGGGTACAATGAGCAGTTCTTC. Encoded protein: CASSYSALAGYNEQFF. The chain combines TRBV6-5 with TRBJ2-1; TRBD2 aligns across 9 bases. CDR1 is MNHEY, CDR2 SVGAGI, per germline. This CDR3 comprises 16 residues. Losses at the gene ends were 0 bases for V and 4 bases for J; bases not matched to a gene: 4.

The chain employs TRBV12-3 or TRBV12-4 and TRBJ2-2; TRBD2 matches 10 bases. This CDR3 has 14 amino acids. V dropped 3 bases and J dropped 6; count of bases not matched to a gene: 1. The CDR3: CASSLTSGSGELFF. In DNA form, the CDR3 reads TGTGCCAGCAGTTTGACTAGCGGGTCCGGGGAGCTGTTTTTT.

This clonotype was counted between two and nine times. The chain uses TRBV29-1 and TRBJ2-7, with 10 bases lining up with TRBD1. Trimming took 7 bases from V and 4 from J; bases not matched to a gene: 4. Germline CDR1 and CDR2: SQVTM and ANQGSEA. This CDR3 is 12 amino acids long. CDR3 loop: CSAAGQGYEQYF. CDR3 DNA sequence: TGCAGCGCTGCGGGACAGGGGTACGAGCAGTACTTC.

The chain couples TRBV5-1 to TRBJ2-5, with TRBD1 identical over 9 bases. J was trimmed by 4 bases and V by 4 bases; bases with no gene match: 5. This CDR3 spans 14 amino acids. Germline V gene lookup returns CDR1 SGHRS and CDR2 YFSETQ. Here the CDR3 reads CASSEGQGLETQYF. CDR3 DNA sequence: TGCGCCAGCAGCGAGGGACAGGGATTAGAGACCCAGTACTTC.

A few counts support this clonotype. V usage is TRBV29-1 and J usage is TRBJ1-1, with D possibly matching TRBD1 (5 bases). Per the germline V gene, CDR1 is SQVTM and CDR2 is ANQGSEA. The CDR3 spans 13 residues. The V and J ends lost 3 bases and 9 bases respectively, with 17 bases between them. In nucleotides, the CDR3 is TGCAGCGTTGATAGGTCCGGGACCTATCAAGCTTTCTTT. It codes for CSVDRSGTYQAFF.

The J gene is TRBJ2-1, the V gene TRBV14, with D perhaps given as TRBD1 or TRBD2 (6 bases each). This CDR3 spans 17 amino acids. The V and J ends lost 4 bases and 7 bases respectively, with 23 bases between them. Germline-derived CDR1 and CDR2 are SGHDN and FVKESK. The CDR3: CASSPLGTGATGNEQFF. The CDR3 DNA follows: TGTGCCAGCAGCCCCCTAGGAACGGGGGCCACAGGGAATGAGCAGTTCTTC.

CDR3 protein: CASSQLAADVSYNEQFF. The CDR3 bases are TGTGCCAGCAGCCAACTAGCGGCGGACGTCTCCTACAATGAGCAGTTCTTC. The J gene is TRBJ2-1, the V gene TRBV6-2 or TRBV6-3; TRBD2 agrees at 8 bases. CDR3 size: 17 residues. V was pared by 6 bases and J by 0 bases, with 10 bases of the junction left unmatched. Germline V gene data show CDR1 as MNHEY and CDR2 as SVGEGT.

CDR3 sequence (DNA): TGCAGTGCTAGAGAACAGGGTGTTGCCTACGAGCAGTACTTC. It is translated as CSAREQGVAYEQYF. This chain uses TRBV20-1 with TRBJ2-7, with TRBD1 as a possible D gene (6 bases). The germline V gene has CDR1 DFQATT and CDR2 SNEGSKA (reference sequence). Trimming took off 0 bases at V and 2 bases at J, with 11 bases between the two ends. This CDR3 contains 14 residues.

The CDR3 reads CASSPGSLGDEQYF. The DNA of the CDR3 is TGTGCCAGCTCCCCTGGCAGCCTCGGGGACGAGCAGTACTTC. This chain connects TRBV18 to TRBJ2-7; a possible D gene is TRBD2 (5 bases). This CDR3 region has 14 residues. CDR1 and CDR2 from the germline V gene are KGHSH and LQKENI. The ends were cut back, 6 bases at V and 5 bases at J, with 17 bases in the middle. The full variable domain, its missing parts supplied by reference TRBV18 and TRBJ2-7, is NAGVMQNPRHLVRRRGQEARLRCSPMKGHSHVYWYRQLPEEGLKFMVYLQKENIIDESGMPKERFSAEFPKEGPSILRIQQVVRGDSAAYFCASSPGSLGDEQYFGPGTRLTVT.

This clonotype has only a few counts. The chain links TRBV12-3 or TRBV12-4 to TRBJ2-7; 9 bases line up with TRBD1. The V gene end was trimmed by 5 bases and the J gene end by 3 bases; junction bases not matched to a gene: 5. CDR3 length equals 14 residues. Here the CDR3 reads CASSIGTGRYEQYF. Here the CDR3 DNA reads TGTGCCAGCAGTATAGGGACAGGGCGCTACGAGCAGTACTTC.

V usage is TRBV2 and J usage is TRBJ2-7; D not certain. With 5 bases removed from V and 5 bases from J, the gap between germline ends came to 10 bases. Per the germline V gene, CDR1 is SNHLY and CDR2 is FYNNEI. This CDR3 region has 12 residues. The CDR3 DNA is TGTGCCAGCAGTAACGGGTGGCACGAGCAGTACTTC. Translation gives CASSNGWHEQYF.

The chain joins TRBV29-1 to TRBJ2-2; 7 nucleotides align to TRBD2. This CDR3 region has 14 residues. Germline V gene sequence: CDR1 SQVTM, CDR2 ANQGSEA. V lost 6 bases and J lost 1; bases outside the gene matches: 5. The CDR3 region is CSVGGRLNTGELFF. For the CDR3, the DNA is TGCAGCGTGGGGGGGAGGTTGAACACCGGGGAGCTGTTTTTT.

This clonotype was seen more than once but under ten times. V usage is TRBV30 and J usage is TRBJ2-7; D may be TRBD1 (5 bases). Germline CDR1 GTSNPN, CDR2 SVGIG (reference sequence). The CDR3 is made up of 13 amino acids. The V and J ends lost 3 bases and 0 bases respectively, with 9 bases between them. CDR3 bases: TGTGCCTGGAGACTCCAGGGCTCCTACGAGCAGTACTTC. This codes for CAWRLQGSYEQYF. Based on the CDR3 plus reference TRBV30 and TRBJ2-7, the full variable domain is SQTIHQWPATLVQPVGSPLSLECTVEGTSNPNLYWYRQAAGRGLQLLFYSVGIGQISSEVPQNLSASRPQDRQFILSSKKLLLSDSGFYLCAWRLQGSYEQYFGPGTRLTVT.

The chain employs TRBV12-3 or TRBV12-4 and TRBJ2-7, with D maybe TRBD2 (7 bases). The length of the CDR3 is 16 residues. Deletions cut 7 bases from V and 4 bases from J, with 23 bases between. The CDR3 nucleotides read TGTGCCAGCACCCCCACCTGGGGGGGGGCAGGTTACGAGCAGTACTTC. This translates into CASTPTWGGAGYEQYF.

This clonotype was seen a handful of times. CDR3 residues: CASSYPYQETQYF. The DNA of the CDR3 is TGTGCCAGCAGCTACCCGTACCAAGAGACCCAGTACTTC. This chain joins TRBV12-3 or TRBV12-4 and TRBJ2-5; D unresolved. The CDR3 is made up of 13 amino acids. With 6 bases removed from V and 0 bases from J, the gap between germline ends came to 8 bases.

There are a few counts of this clonotype. This chain connects TRBV4-1 to TRBJ2-7; tentative D call: TRBD2 (5 bases). CDR1 is MGHRA, CDR2 YSYEKL, per germline. Trimming left V 1 base short and J 3 bases short, with 13 bases between. The CDR3 is 15 amino acids. CDR3 protein: CASSQGGLSGYEQYF. DNA for the CDR3: TGCGCCAGCAGCCAAGGCGGATTGAGCGGCTACGAGCAGTACTTC.

This clonotype was observed a handful of times. In DNA, the CDR3 is TGCGCCAGCAGCTCGGACAGGGGCTGGGGCACAGATACGCAGTATTTT. Amino acid sequence: CASSSDRGWGTDTQYF. The rearrangement joins TRBV5-1 to TRBJ2-3; 9 nucleotides align to TRBD1. V was pared by 3 bases and J by 1 base, with 6 bases of the junction left unmatched. The CDR3 totals 16 residues. In germline, CDR1 is SGHRS, CDR2 YFSETQ.